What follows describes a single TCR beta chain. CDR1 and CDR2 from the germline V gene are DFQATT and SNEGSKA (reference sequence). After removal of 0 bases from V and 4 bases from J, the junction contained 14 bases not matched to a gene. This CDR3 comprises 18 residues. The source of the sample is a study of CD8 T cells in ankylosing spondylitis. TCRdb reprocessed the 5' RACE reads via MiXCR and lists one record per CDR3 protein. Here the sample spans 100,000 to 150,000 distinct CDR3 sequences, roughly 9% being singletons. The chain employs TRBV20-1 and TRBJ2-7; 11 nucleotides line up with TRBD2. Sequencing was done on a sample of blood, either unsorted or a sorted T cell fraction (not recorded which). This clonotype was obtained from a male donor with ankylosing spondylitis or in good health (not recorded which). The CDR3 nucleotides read TGCAGTGCTAGAGATCTAGATGGGACTAGCGGAAACTTATACGAGCAGTACTTC. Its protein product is CSARDLDGTSGNLYEQYF.